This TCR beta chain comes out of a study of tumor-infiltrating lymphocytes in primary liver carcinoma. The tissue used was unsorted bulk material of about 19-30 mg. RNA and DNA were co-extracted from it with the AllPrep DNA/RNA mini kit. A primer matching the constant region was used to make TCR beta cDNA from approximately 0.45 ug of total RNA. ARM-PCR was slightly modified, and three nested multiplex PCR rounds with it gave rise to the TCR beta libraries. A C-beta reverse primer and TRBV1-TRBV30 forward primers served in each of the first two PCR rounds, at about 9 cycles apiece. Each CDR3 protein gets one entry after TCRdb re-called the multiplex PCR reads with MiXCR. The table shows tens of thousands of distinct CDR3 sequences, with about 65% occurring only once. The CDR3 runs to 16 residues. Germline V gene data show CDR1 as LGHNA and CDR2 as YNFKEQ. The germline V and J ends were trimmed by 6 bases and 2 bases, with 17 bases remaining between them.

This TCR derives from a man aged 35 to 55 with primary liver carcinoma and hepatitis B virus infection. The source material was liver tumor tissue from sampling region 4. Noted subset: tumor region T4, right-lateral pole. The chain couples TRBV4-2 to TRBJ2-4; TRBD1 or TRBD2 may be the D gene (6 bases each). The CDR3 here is CASSPEGGETKNIQYF. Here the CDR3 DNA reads TGTGCCAGCAGTCCGGAGGGGGGTGAAACCAAAAACATTCAGTACTTC.